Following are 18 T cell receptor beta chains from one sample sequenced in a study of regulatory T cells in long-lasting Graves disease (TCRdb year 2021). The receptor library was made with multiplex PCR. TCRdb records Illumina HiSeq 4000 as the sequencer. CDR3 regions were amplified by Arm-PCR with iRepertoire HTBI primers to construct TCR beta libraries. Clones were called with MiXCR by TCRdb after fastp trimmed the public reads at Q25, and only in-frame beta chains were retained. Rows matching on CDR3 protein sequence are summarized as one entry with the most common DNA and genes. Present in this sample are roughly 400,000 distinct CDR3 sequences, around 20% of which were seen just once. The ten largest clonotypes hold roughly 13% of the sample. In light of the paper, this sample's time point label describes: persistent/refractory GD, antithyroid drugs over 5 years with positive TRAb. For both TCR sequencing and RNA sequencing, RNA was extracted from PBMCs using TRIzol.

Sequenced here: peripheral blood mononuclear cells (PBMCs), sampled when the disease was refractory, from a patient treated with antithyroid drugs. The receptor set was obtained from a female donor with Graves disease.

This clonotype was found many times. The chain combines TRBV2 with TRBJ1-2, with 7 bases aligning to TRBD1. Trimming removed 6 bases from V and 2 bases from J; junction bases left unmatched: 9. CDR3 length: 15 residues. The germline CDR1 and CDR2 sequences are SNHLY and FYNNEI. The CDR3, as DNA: TGTGCCAGCAGAGCTAGAGAGACAGGGAACTATGGCTACACCTTC. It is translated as CASRARETGNYGYTF.

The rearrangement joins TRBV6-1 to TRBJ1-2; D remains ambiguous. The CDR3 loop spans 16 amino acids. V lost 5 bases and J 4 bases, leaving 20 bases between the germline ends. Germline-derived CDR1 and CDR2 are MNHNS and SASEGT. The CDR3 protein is CASSNLGMGGPYGYTF. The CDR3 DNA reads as TGTGCCAGCAGTAACCTTGGCATGGGTGGACCCTATGGCTACACCTTC.

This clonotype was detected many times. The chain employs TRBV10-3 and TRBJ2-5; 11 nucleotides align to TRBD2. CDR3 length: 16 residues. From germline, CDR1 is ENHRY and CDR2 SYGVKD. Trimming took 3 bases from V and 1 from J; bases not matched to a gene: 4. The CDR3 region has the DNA TGTGCCATCAGTGACAATAGCGGGAGGGCCCAAGAGACCCAGTACTTC. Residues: CAISDNSGRAQETQYF.

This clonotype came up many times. CDR3 loop: CASSGPFKETQYF. In nucleotides, the CDR3 is TGTGCCAGCAGCGGTCCCTTTAAAGAGACCCAGTACTTC. The chain employs TRBV9 and TRBJ2-5; D is uncertain. Germline V gives CDR1 SGDLS, CDR2 YYNGEE. V lost 3 bases to trimming and J lost 3 bases, with 9 bases between them. The CDR3 is 13 residues long.

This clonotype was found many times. The CDR3 nucleotides read TGCAGTGCTAGACCAGGGAACACCGGGGAGCTGTTTTTT. Translating it yields CSARPGNTGELFF. The chain recombines TRBV20-1 with TRBJ2-2; D remains ambiguous. The CDR3 has 13 amino acids. Between the trimmed V and J ends, which lost 2 bases and 1 base, there was a span of 5 bases. CDR1 DFQATT and CDR2 SNEGSKA come from the germline V gene (reference sequence).

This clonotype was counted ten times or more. CDR3 loop: CASSPRQGRNSPLHF. The CDR3 DNA reads as TGTGCCAGCAGTCCGCGACAGGGTCGGAATTCACCCCTCCACTTT. The genes are TRBV6-1 and TRBJ1-6; 7 bases are shared with TRBD1. Per the germline V gene, CDR1 is MNHNS and CDR2 is SASEGT. Trimming at V came to 5 bases and at J to 7 bases, leaving 8 bases not matched to a gene. CDR3 size: 15 residues.

The CDR3 reads CASSLGQGENTIYF. DNA for the CDR3: TGCGCCAGCAGCTTGGGCCAGGGGGAAAACACCATATATTTT. This rearrangement joins TRBV5-1 to TRBJ1-3, with 7 bases that match TRBD1. With V trimmed by 0 bases and J by 6 bases, 3 bases remained unmatched. From germline, CDR1 is SGHRS and CDR2 YFSETQ. This CDR3 region has 14 residues.

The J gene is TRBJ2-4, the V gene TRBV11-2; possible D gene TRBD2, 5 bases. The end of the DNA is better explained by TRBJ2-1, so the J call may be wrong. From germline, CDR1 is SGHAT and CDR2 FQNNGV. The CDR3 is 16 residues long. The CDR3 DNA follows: TGTGCCAGCAGCTTAGTCGAGAGTAGCGAACCACGTAGGCAGTTCTTC. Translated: CASSLVESSEPRRQFF.

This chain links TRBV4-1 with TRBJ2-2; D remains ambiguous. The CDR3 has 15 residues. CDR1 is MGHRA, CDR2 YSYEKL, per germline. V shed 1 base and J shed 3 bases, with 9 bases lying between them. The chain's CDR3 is CASSQGPAYTGELFF. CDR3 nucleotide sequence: TGCGCCAGCAGCCAAGGCCCAGCGTACACCGGGGAGCTGTTTTTT.

The CDR3 is CSARPTWTGRVGSNQPQHF. The CDR3 coding sequence is TGCAGTGCTAGACCCACCTGGACAGGGAGGGTGGGTAGCAATCAGCCCCAGCATTTT. The chain uses TRBV20-1 and TRBJ1-5; 8 bases line up with TRBD1. V was pared by 2 bases and J by 0 bases, with 15 bases of the junction left unmatched. The CDR3 extends over 19 amino acids. CDR1 is DFQATT, CDR2 SNEGSKA, per germline (reference sequence).

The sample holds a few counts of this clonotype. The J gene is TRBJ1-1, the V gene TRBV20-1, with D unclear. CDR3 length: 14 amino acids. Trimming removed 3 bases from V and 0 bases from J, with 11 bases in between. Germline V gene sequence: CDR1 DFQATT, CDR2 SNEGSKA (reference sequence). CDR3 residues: CSAREPELNTEAFF. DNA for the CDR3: TGCAGTGCTAGGGAGCCCGAACTGAACACTGAAGCTTTCTTT.

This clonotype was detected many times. CDR3 DNA sequence: TGTGCCAGCAGCTTAGCGCGGGCAAGCGTGGACACCGGGGAGCTGTTTTTT. Its protein product is CASSLARASVDTGELFF. This chain joins TRBV7-8 and TRBJ2-2, with a weak D call TRBD2 (5 bases). The CDR3 extends over 17 amino acids. Germline CDR1 is SGHVS and CDR2 is FQNEAQ. V was cut by 0 bases and J by 3 bases, with 14 bases left in between.

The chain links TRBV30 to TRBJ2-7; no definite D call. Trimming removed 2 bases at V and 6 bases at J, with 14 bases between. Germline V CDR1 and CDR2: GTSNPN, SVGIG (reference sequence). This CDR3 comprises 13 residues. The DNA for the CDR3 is TGTGCCTGGAGTATGCAGGTCGTAAGCGAGCAGTACTTC. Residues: CAWSMQVVSEQYF. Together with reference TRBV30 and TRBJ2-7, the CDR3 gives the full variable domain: SQTIHQWPATLVQPVGSPLSLECTVEGTSNPNLYWYRQAAGRGLQLLFYSVGIGQISSEVPQNLSASRPQDRQFILSSKKLLLSDSGFYLCAWSMQVVSEQYFGPGTRLTVT.

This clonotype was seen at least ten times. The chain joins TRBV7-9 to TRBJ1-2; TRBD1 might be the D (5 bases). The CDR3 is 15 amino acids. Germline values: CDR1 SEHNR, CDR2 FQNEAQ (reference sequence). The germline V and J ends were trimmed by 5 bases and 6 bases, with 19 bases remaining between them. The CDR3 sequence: CASSPSGASGNGYTF. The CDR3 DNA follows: TGTGCCAGCAGCCCTAGTGGGGCGTCAGGGAATGGCTACACCTTC.

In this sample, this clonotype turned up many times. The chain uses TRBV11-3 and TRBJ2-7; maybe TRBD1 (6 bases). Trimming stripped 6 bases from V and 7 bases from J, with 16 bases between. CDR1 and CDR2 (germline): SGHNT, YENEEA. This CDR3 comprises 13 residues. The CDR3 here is CASSGMGAREQYF. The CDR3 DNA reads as TGTGCCAGCAGTGGCATGGGGGCGCGGGAGCAGTACTTC.

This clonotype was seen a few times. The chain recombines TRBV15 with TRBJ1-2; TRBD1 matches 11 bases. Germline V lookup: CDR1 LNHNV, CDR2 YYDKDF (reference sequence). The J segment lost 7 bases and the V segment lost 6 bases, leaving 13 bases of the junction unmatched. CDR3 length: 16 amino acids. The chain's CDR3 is CATRPGQGADFSGYTF. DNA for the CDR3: TGTGCCACCAGACCCGGACAGGGGGCTGATTTTAGTGGCTACACCTTC. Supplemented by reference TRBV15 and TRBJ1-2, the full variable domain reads DAMVIQNPRYQVTQFGKPVTLSCSQTLNHNVMYWYQQKSSQAPKLLFHYYDKDFNNEADTPDNFQSRRPNTSFCFLDIRSPGLGDTAMYLCATRPGQGADFSGYTFGSGTRLTVV.

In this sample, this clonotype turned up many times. The CDR3 region has the DNA TGTGCCAGCAACACGAACACTGAAGCTTTCTTT. It specifies CASNTNTEAFF. The chain links TRBV2 to TRBJ1-1; D unclear. Germline-derived CDR1 and CDR2 are SNHLY and FYNNEI. With 7 bases removed from V and 1 base from J, the gap between germline ends came to 4 bases. CDR3 length: 11 amino acids.

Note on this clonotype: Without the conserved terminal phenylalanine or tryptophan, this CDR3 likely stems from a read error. The CDR3 nucleotides read TGTGCCAGCTCCCCCGCGCCAGGGACGAACACTGAAGCTTTCGTT. This sequence encodes CASSPAPGTNTEAFV. The chain links TRBV28 to TRBJ1-1; TRBD1 might be the D (5 bases). The CDR3 spans 15 residues. The germline V gene has CDR1 MDHEN and CDR2 SYDVKM. Trimming took 8 bases from V and 1 from J, leaving 17 bases between them.